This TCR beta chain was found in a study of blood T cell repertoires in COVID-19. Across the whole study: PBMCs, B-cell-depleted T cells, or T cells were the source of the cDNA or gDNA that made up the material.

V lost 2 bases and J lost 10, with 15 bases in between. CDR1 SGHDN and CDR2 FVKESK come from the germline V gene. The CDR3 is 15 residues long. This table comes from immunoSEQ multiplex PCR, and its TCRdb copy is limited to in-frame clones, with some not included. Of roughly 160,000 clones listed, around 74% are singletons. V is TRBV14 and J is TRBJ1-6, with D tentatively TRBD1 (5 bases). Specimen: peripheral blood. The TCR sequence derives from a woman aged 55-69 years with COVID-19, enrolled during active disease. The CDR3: CASSQTIGESSPLHF. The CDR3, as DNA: TGTGCCAGCAGCCAAACGATAGGGGAATCGTCACCCCTCCACTTT.